A selection of T cell receptor beta chains follows, all from one sample in a study of blood T cell repertoires in COVID-19. Using immunoSEQ multiplex PCR, the repertoire was profiled, and TCRdb retains in-frame clones only, with some absent. The data hold 140,000 to 150,000 clones, with roughly 84% observed a single time. The sequenced material came from peripheral blood. The origin of the receptors is a man under 40 with COVID-19, enrolled during active disease. The CDR3 runs from the conserved cysteine through the conserved F or W. D genes are given only for firm matches. The listing skips clone size in some rows; elsewhere it reads once, few, many or a size class.

D gene	V gene	J gene	clone size	CDR3 protein	CDR3 DNA
TRBD1	TRBV7-9	TRBJ2-7	many	CASSLAQGIYEQYF	TGTGCCAGCAGCTTAGCACAGGGGATCTACGAGCAGTACTTC
.	TRBV2	TRBJ1-5	.	CASSEMRDLQPQHF	TGTGCCAGCAGTGAAATGCGGGATCTTCAGCCCCAGCATTTT
.	TRBV7-3	TRBJ1-4	.	CASSHRGGQVGANEKLFF	TGTGCCAGCAGCCACCGGGGGGGTCAGGTCGGTGCTAATGAAAAACTGTTTTTT
.	TRBV18	TRBJ1-5	once	CASSPPGSQPQHF	TGTGCCAGCTCACCACCGGGGAGTCAGCCCCAGCATTTT
.	TRBV28	TRBJ2-5	.	CASVRRGKETQYF	TGTGCCAGCGTAAGGAGGGGAAAAGAGACCCAGTACTTC
.	TRBV25-1	TRBJ2-7	.	CASSKWERESPYEQYF	TGTGCCAGCAGTAAATGGGAAAGGGAGAGTCCCTACGAGCAGTACTTC
TRBD1	TRBV5-6	TRBJ1-5	.	CASSSGQVNQPQHF	TGTGCCAGCAGCTCCGGACAGGTCAATCAGCCCCAGCATTTT
.	TRBV12-5	TRBJ2-2	.	CASALGRTDTGELFF	TGTGCTAGTGCCCTAGGGCGGACAGACACCGGGGAGCTGTTTTTT
.	TRBV10-2	TRBJ1-5	once	CASSDQGDQPQHF	TGCGCCAGCAGTGACCAAGGGGATCAGCCCCAGCATTTT
TRBD2	TRBV28	TRBJ2-5	.	CASSSGTSGTKTQYF	TGTGCCAGCAGTTCCGGGACTAGCGGGACAAAGACCCAGTACTTC
.	TRBV9	TRBJ1-1	.	CASSVAQGGAEAFF	TGTGCCAGCAGCGTAGCACAGGGCGGCGCTGAAGCTTTCTTT
.	TRBV16	TRBJ1-2	once	CASSHSRYGYTF	TGTGCCAGCAGCCATTCACGGTATGGCTACACCTTC
TRBD1	TRBV28	TRBJ1-4	.	CASSAPGTGADEKLFF	TGTGCCAGCAGTGCACCGGGGACAGGGGCTGATGAAAAACTGTTTTTT
.	TRBV5-1	TRBJ2-5	.	CASSLGGGRETQYF	TGCGCCAGCAGCTTGGGGGGGGGCCGAGAGACCCAGTACTTC
TRBD2	TRBV9	TRBJ2-7	.	CASSVGLAGSYEQYF	TGTGCCAGCAGCGTAGGACTAGCGGGATCCTACGAGCAGTACTTC
.	TRBV27	TRBJ1-2	.	CASSPTGMYGYTF	TGTGCCAGCAGTCCCACGGGGATGTATGGCTACACCTTC
.	TRBV12-3/TRBV12-4	TRBJ1-5	.	CASSLDRNQPQHF	TGTGCCAGCAGTTTAGACAGAAATCAGCCCCAGCATTTT
.	TRBV6-2/TRBV6-3	TRBJ2-7	many	CASSLAESYEQYF	TGTGCCAGCAGTTTGGCGGAATCCTACGAGCAGTACTTC
TRBD1	TRBV18	TRBJ1-1	.	CASSLDRERRVGNTEAFF	TGTGCCAGCTCACTCGACAGGGAGCGCCGGGTGGGGAACACTGAAGCTTTCTTT
TRBD1	TRBV9	TRBJ2-7	.	CASSAGGVPWEQYF	TGTGCCAGCAGCGCAGGGGGCGTCCCCTGGGAGCAGTACTTC
TRBD2	TRBV28	TRBJ2-7	.	CASTSPGLAGYEQYF	TGTGCCAGCACCAGCCCGGGACTAGCGGGATACGAGCAGTACTTC
.	TRBV10-3	TRBJ1-5	.	CAISESGPGTRNQPQHF	TGTGCCATCAGTGAGTCGGGTCCCGGGACAAGAAATCAGCCCCAGCATTTT
TRBD1	TRBV2	TRBJ1-1	.	CASRFSGTGGTEAFF	TGTGCCAGCAGATTCTCCGGGACAGGGGGCACTGAAGCTTTCTTT
.	TRBV28	TRBJ2-7	.	CASSLSRGSYEQYF	TGTGCCAGCAGTTTAAGCAGGGGAAGCTACGAGCAGTACTTC
.	TRBV11-2	TRBJ2-3	.	CASSSGVGGRGADTQYF	TGTGCCAGCAGCTCCGGCGTAGGGGGTCGGGGGGCAGATACGCAGTATTTT
.	TRBV28	TRBJ1-5	.	CASSLGALNQPQHF	TGTGCCAGCAGTTTGGGGGCCCTTAATCAGCCCCAGCATTTT
.	TRBV3-1/TRBV3-2	TRBJ1-3	.	CASNSLSGNTIYF	TGTGCCAGCAATTCACTCTCTGGAAACACCATATATTTT
TRBD2	TRBV29-1	TRBJ2-1	.	CSVGTSYEQFF	TGCAGCGTAGGGACTAGTTATGAGCAGTTCTTC
TRBD2	TRBV5-4	TRBJ2-5	.	CASRLAEQETQYF	TGTGCCAGCAGGCTAGCGGAGCAAGAGACCCAGTACTTC
TRBD1	TRBV7-9	TRBJ2-1	.	CASSSGQGGSNEQFF	TGTGCCAGCAGCTCGGGACAGGGAGGAAGCAATGAGCAGTTCTTC
TRBD1	TRBV24-1	TRBJ2-5	.	CATSDSRQGGETQYF	TGTGCCACCAGTGATTCGAGACAGGGGGGCGAGACCCAGTACTTC
TRBD2	TRBV29-1	TRBJ2-5	.	CSVYGLAGAETQYF	TGCAGCGTTTACGGGCTAGCGGGAGCAGAGACCCAGTACTTC
.	TRBV7-8	TRBJ1-5	.	CASSFSLAEQPQHF	TGTGCCAGCAGCTTCTCCCTTGCCGAGCAGCCCCAGCATTTT
TRBD2	TRBV27	TRBJ2-1	.	CASRLAGDSDEQFF	TGTGCCAGCAGACTAGCGGGAGACTCCGATGAGCAGTTCTTC
TRBD2	TRBV28	TRBJ2-4	few	CASSKREAGNIQYF	TGTGCCAGCTCTAAGCGGGAGGCCGGGAACATTCAGTACTTC
TRBD1	TRBV5-1	TRBJ2-7	once	CASNKEPGTENEQYF	TGCGCCAGCAATAAAGAGCCCGGGACAGAAAACGAGCAGTACTTC
.	TRBV3-1/TRBV3-2	TRBJ1-2	.	CASSQDLSTANYGYTF	TGTGCCAGCAGCCAAGATCTTTCGACAGCGAACTATGGCTACACCTTC
.	TRBV19	TRBJ2-7	.	CASRGGYEQYF	TGTGCCAGTAGGGGGGGCTACGAGCAGTACTTC
TRBD1	TRBV27	TRBJ1-2	.	CASSITGAPGYTF	TGTGCCAGCAGTATAACAGGGGCCCCCGGCTACACCTTC
.	TRBV24-1	TRBJ1-3	few	CATLGNTIYF	TGTGCCACCCTCGGAAACACCATATATTTT
.	TRBV7-8	TRBJ2-7	.	CASSLGAERGEQYF	TGTGCCAGCAGCTTAGGGGCTGAAAGGGGCGAGCAGTACTTC
.	TRBV2	TRBJ1-3	.	CASSEEHSGNTIYF	TGTGCCAGCAGTGAAGAACACTCTGGAAACACCATATATTTT
TRBD1	TRBV29-1	TRBJ1-5	.	CSDTETGASNQPQHF	TGCAGCGACACCGAGACAGGGGCCAGTAATCAGCCCCAGCATTTT
.	TRBV28	TRBJ1-5	.	CASTQGKQPQHF	TGTGCCAGCACTCAGGGGAAACAGCCCCAGCATTTT
TRBD1	TRBV18	TRBJ1-1	.	CASSPQGQEAFF	TGTGCCAGCTCACCCCAGGGACAGGAAGCTTTCTTT